The rows below give T cell receptor beta chains drawn from one sample of a study of blood T cell repertoires in COVID-19. Clones were sequenced by immunoSEQ multiplex PCR, and TCRdb holds only the in-frame ones, with some missing. The data contain approximately 260,000 clones, around 90% of them singletons. Sequencing was carried out using peripheral blood. All receptors derive from a man aged 45-65 years with acute or convalescent COVID-19. Each CDR3 is given with its conserved first and last residue. Fields, in order: clone size, D gene, V gene, J gene, CDR3 protein, CDR3 DNA. D genes are given only for firm matches. Rows give clone size only sometimes, using once, few, many, or a class for an expanded clone.

.	.	TRBV7-3	TRBJ1-1	CASSARAGDTEAFF	TGTGCCAGCAGCGCCCGGGCAGGGGACACTGAAGCTTTCTTT
.	TRBD1	TRBV11-2	TRBJ2-3	CASSLTAGGWTDTQYF	TGTGCCAGCAGCTTAACTGCAGGGGGTTGGACAGATACGCAGTATTTT
.	TRBD1	TRBV5-1	TRBJ1-2	CASSGGQVGYTF	TGCGCCAGCAGCGGGGGACAGGTGGGCTACACCTTC
.	.	TRBV25-1	TRBJ2-1	CASSDLTPSSYNEQFF	TGTGCCAGCAGTGACCTGACTCCAAGCTCCTACAATGAGCAGTTCTTC
.	TRBD1	TRBV3-1/TRBV3-2	TRBJ1-2	CASRVGTDYGYTF	TGTGCCAGCAGAGTCGGGACAGACTATGGCTACACCTTC
.	TRBD1	TRBV4-1	TRBJ2-2	CASSHRDRAQGGELFF	TGCGCCAGCAGCCACCGGGACAGGGCACAAGGCGGGGAGCTGTTTTTT
few	TRBD1	TRBV2	TRBJ1-5	CASMGQGPYSNQPQHF	TGTGCCAGCATGGGACAGGGGCCATATAGCAATCAGCCCCAGCATTTT
.	TRBD2	TRBV14	TRBJ2-1	CASSQFLAGGNEQFF	TGTGCCAGCAGCCAATTTCTAGCGGGGGGGAATGAGCAGTTCTTC
few	TRBD1	TRBV30	TRBJ2-5	CAWDNTGGGETQYF	TGTGCCTGGGATAATACAGGGGGTGGAGAGACCCAGTACTTC
.	.	TRBV5-4	TRBJ2-1	CASSLDRYNEQFF	TGTGCCAGCAGCTTGGACAGATACAATGAGCAGTTCTTC
.	.	TRBV30	TRBJ1-2	CAWRAPLGTLGYTF	TGTGCCTGGAGGGCCCCCTTGGGGACACTTGGCTACACCTTC
.	TRBD2	TRBV27	TRBJ2-3	CASSLAGGSPDTQYF	TGTGCCAGCAGTCTAGCGGGGGGATCCCCAGATACGCAGTATTTT
.	TRBD1	TRBV14	TRBJ1-6	CASSRDSNSPLHF	TGTGCCAGCAGCCGGGACAGCAATTCACCCCTCCACTTT
.	.	TRBV9	TRBJ1-1	CASSADYVNTEAFF	TGTGCCAGCAGCGCCGACTACGTCAACACTGAAGCTTTCTTT
.	.	TRBV29-1	TRBJ1-1	CSVEPYLNTEAFF	TGCAGCGTTGAACCGTATTTGAACACTGAAGCTTTCTTT
.	.	TRBV6-6	TRBJ2-7	CASSYSRGSYEQYF	TGTGCCAGCAGTTACAGCAGGGGCTCCTACGAGCAGTACTTC
.	.	TRBV4-1	TRBJ1-5	CASSYIGSGLSNQPQHF	TGCGCCAGCAGCTACATTGGGAGCGGCCTTAGCAATCAGCCCCAGCATTTT
.	.	TRBV3-1/TRBV3-2	TRBJ1-1	CASSQDYPGEAFF	TGTGCCAGCAGCCAAGATTACCCCGGGGAAGCTTTCTTT
.	TRBD2	TRBV9	TRBJ2-2	CASSPQRGNTGELFF	TGTGCCAGCAGCCCCCAGCGGGGAAACACCGGGGAGCTGTTTTTT
.	.	TRBV30	TRBJ2-7	CAWSVQVNSGEQYF	TGTGCCTGGAGTGTACAGGTAAATTCGGGCGAGCAGTACTTC
.	TRBD1	TRBV7-9	TRBJ1-1	CASTPRAGGRANTEAFF	TGTGCCAGCACCCCCCGGGCAGGGGGTAGGGCGAACACTGAAGCTTTCTTT
.	.	TRBV27	TRBJ1-2	CASSLSVQPLGGYTF	TGTGCCAGCAGCTTATCGGTACAGCCGCTGGGTGGCTACACCTTC
.	.	TRBV6-5	TRBJ1-2	CASTLRGWANYGYTF	TGTGCCAGCACCCTAAGGGGTTGGGCTAACTATGGCTACACCTTC
.	.	TRBV29-1	TRBJ2-5	CSVEDMGGETQYF	TGCAGCGTTGAAGATATGGGGGGAGAGACCCAGTACTTC
few	.	TRBV7-8	TRBJ1-1	CASSLAQGALEAFF	TGTGCCAGCAGCTTAGCCCAGGGCGCCCTGGAAGCTTTCTTT
.	.	TRBV19	TRBJ1-2	CASSIGGAGGPLYGYTF	TGTGCCAGTAGTATCGGAGGAGCGGGGGGGCCCCTCTATGGCTACACCTTC
.	.	TRBV6-4	TRBJ1-1	CASRGTYTSNTEAFF	TGTGCCAGCAGGGGGACATACACATCGAACACTGAAGCTTTCTTT
.	.	TRBV12-3/TRBV12-4	TRBJ2-2	CASSFRVELFF	TGTGCCAGCAGTTTCCGGGTGGAGCTGTTTTTT
.	TRBD1	TRBV5-1	TRBJ1-4	CASSLVPGGDEKLFF	TGCGCCAGCAGCTTGGTCCCAGGGGGAGATGAAAAACTGTTTTTT